This T cell receptor beta chain was found in a study of T cells after yellow fever vaccination. This clonotype has just a few counts. Its antigen remains unidentified. TCRdb re-analysed the 5' RACE reads in MiXCR, keeping a single row per CDR3 protein. The data contain 500,000 to 650,000 distinct CDR3 sequences, about 17% of them singletons. General observations from the study: A small proportion of clonotypes was detected in both the CD4 and CD8 compartments. Repertoires sorted by FACS could include abundant clonotypes that are contaminants from the bulk population.

Material: PBMCs, obtained 4 to 5 days after the first yellow fever vaccination. The receptor was derived from a man between 18 and 35 years old who received the YFV17D yellow fever vaccine.

The CDR3 DNA follows: TGCGCCAGCAGCCGCACAGGGGCAAGCTCCTACGAGCAGTACGTC. Amino acids: CASSRTGASSYEQYV. This chain uses TRBV4-1 with TRBJ2-7; 7 bases agree with TRBD1. This CDR3 has 15 amino acids. CDR1 MGHRA and CDR2 YSYEKL come from the germline V gene. The V segment lost 4 bases and the J segment 0 bases; nucleotides outside the gene matches: 6.